A single sample gave rise to the 13 T cell receptor beta chains below, sequenced in a study of neurological immune-mediated disorders. TCRdb reprocessed the 5' RACE reads via MiXCR and lists one record per CDR3 protein. The table records about 62,000 distinct CDR3 sequences, 3% to 4% of them present only once. Source material: PBMCs. These receptor sequences come from a woman aged 50 to 60 with multiple sclerosis.

This clonotype was recorded many times. This chain connects TRBV9 to TRBJ2-5; D perhaps matches TRBD2 (5 bases). Trimming took off 0 bases at V and 4 bases at J, with 10 bases between the two ends. CDR3 length equals 14 residues. The germline V gene encodes CDR1 SGDLS and CDR2 YYNGEE. The CDR3 region is CASSVGTLRETQYF. The CDR3 bases are TGTGCCAGCAGCGTAGGGACTTTACGAGAGACCCAGTACTTC.

Concerning this clonotype: The junction differs from germline at one of its ends, possibly a read error. The CDR3 sequence is CASSSLPPGNQPQNF. The CDR3 DNA is TGTGCCAGCAGCTCCCTCCCCCCGGGCAATCAGCCCCAGAATTTT. The chain uses TRBV7-2 and TRBJ1-5; D unclear. This CDR3 contains 15 residues. Germline lookup yields CDR1 SGHTA and CDR2 FQGNSA.

At least ten counts were recorded for this clonotype. Because it lacks the conserved phenylalanine or tryptophan at the end, this CDR3 is likely a read error. The rearrangement joins TRBV7-2 to TRBJ2-5, with D uncertain. This CDR3 contains 14 residues. Germline CDR1 SGHTA, CDR2 FQGNSA. With 5 bases removed from V and 0 bases from J, the gap between germline ends came to 10 bases. The chain's CDR3 is CASSRTNYQETQYI. CDR3 DNA sequence: TGTGCCAGCAGCCGAACCAATTACCAAGAGACCCAGTACATC.

This clonotype was picked up many times. The chain uses TRBV5-1 and TRBJ2-1; 13 bases align to TRBD2. V dropped 0 bases and J dropped 7; count of bases not matched to a gene: 4. The CDR3 has 16 residues. The V gene's germline CDR1 is SGHRS and CDR2 YFSETQ. The CDR3 DNA follows: TGCGCCAGCAGCTTGGGAGGACTAGCGGGAGTTAATGAGCAGTTCTTC. This gives the protein CASSLGGLAGVNEQFF.

This clonotype was detected many times. The V gene is TRBV29-1, the J gene TRBJ1-1, with 7 positions matching TRBD1. The CDR3 loop spans 14 amino acids. V trimming: 2 bases; J trimming: 0 bases; junction bases outside the gene matches: 3. The germline V gene encodes CDR1 SQVTM and CDR2 ANQGSEA. CDR3 coding DNA: TGCAGCGTTGAAACAGGGGCCATGAACACTGAAGCTTTCTTT. This translates into CSVETGAMNTEAFF.

This clonotype was recorded many times. The chain couples TRBV7-6 to TRBJ2-6, with D perhaps TRBD1 or TRBD2 (5 bases each). The length of the CDR3 is 19 residues. Trimming shortened V by 5 bases and J by 0 bases, and 20 bases separated the two germline ends. CDR1 and CDR2 from the germline V gene are SGHVS and FNYEAQ. CDR3 region: CASSPQMGRSSSGANVLTF. Written as DNA, the CDR3 is TGTGCCAGCAGCCCTCAGATGGGACGGAGCAGCTCTGGGGCCAACGTCCTGACTTTC.

This clonotype was recorded at least ten times. The CDR3 protein is CSVGTASNTGELFF. In DNA, the CDR3 is TGCAGCGTCGGGACAGCGTCGAACACCGGGGAGCTGTTTTTT. The chain is built from TRBV29-1 and TRBJ2-2; 7 bases align to TRBD1. Trimming took 6 bases from V and 0 from J; bases not matched to a gene: 4. The germline V gene has CDR1 SQVTM and CDR2 ANQGSEA. The CDR3 totals 14 residues.

The chain carries TRBV3-1 and TRBJ2-1, with D hard to call. The V gene lost 0 bases and the J gene lost 4 bases, with 7 bases spanning the gap. The CDR3 totals 14 residues. Germline V gene sequence: CDR1 LGHDT, CDR2 YNNKEL (reference sequence). CDR3 region: CASSQDDSYNEQFF. CDR3 sequence (DNA): TGTGCCAGCAGCCAAGATGACTCATACAATGAGCAGTTCTTC.

This clonotype has a count of ten or more. This chain uses TRBV20-1 with TRBJ2-1; D gene ambiguous. The germline V gene has CDR1 DFQATT and CDR2 SNEGSKA (reference sequence). This CDR3 has 14 residues. The V gene lost 4 bases and the J gene lost 5 bases, with 15 bases spanning the gap. The CDR3 DNA reads TGCAGTGCTATTCCGGGTCTAGATCACAATGAGCAGTTCTTC. It yields the protein CSAIPGLDHNEQFF.

This sequence joins TRBV7-3 and TRBJ2-1; 9 nucleotides match TRBD2. The V gene's germline CDR1 is SGHTA and CDR2 FQGTGA. Trimming cost V 1 base and J 0 bases; bases outside gene matches: 16. This CDR3 is built from 21 residues. CDR3 nucleotides: TGTGCCAGCAGCTTAAATGGGTTGGCTAGCGGGATGGTAGGCTCCTACAATGAGCAGTTCTTC. Its protein product is CASSLNGLASGMVGSYNEQFF.

This clonotype was seen more than once but under ten times. A clone one base away is much larger, so this may be a read error. The V and J genes are TRBV28 and TRBJ2-1, with D unclear. Germline V gene sequence: CDR1 MDHEN, CDR2 SYDVKM. V was trimmed by 10 bases and J by 6 bases, leaving 16 bases between them. This CDR3 contains 13 residues. The DNA for the CDR3 is TGTGCCACCCGGTTGGGGAAGGTCAATGAGCAGTTCTTC. It yields the protein CATRLGKVNEQFF.

This clonotype was detected ten times or more. The chain links TRBV20-1 to TRBJ2-1; TRBD2 aligns across 14 bases. The CDR3 has 15 residues. Germline V gives CDR1 DFQATT, CDR2 SNEGSKA (reference sequence). V shed 4 bases and J 7 bases; nucleotides not matched to a gene: 6. Written as DNA, the CDR3 is TGCAGTGCTACCGGACGGACTAGCGGGAGGAATGAGCAGTTCTTC. It specifies CSATGRTSGRNEQFF.

This clonotype was recorded at least ten times. This rearrangement joins TRBV12-3 or TRBV12-4 to TRBJ2-7; tentative D call: TRBD2 (5 bases). V was shortened by 6 bases and J by 3 bases, with 18 bases between the two germline ends. The CDR3 extends over 15 amino acids. The CDR3 DNA reads as TGTGCCAGCAGCCCCGGGGATGGCGCGGACTACGAGCAGTACTTC. Translating gives CASSPGDGADYEQYF.